The 15 T cell receptor beta chains given below trace back to one sample, sequenced in a study of T-cell reconstitution after alpha-beta-depleted transplantation in children. As it was prepared, the TCRbeta library received unique molecular identifiers. MiXCR, run by TCRdb on the PCR reads, gives a single entry per CDR3 protein. The sample lists around 800,000 distinct CDR3 sequences, around 17% occurring once. This material consisted of PBMCs, mostly from graft donor cells, taken 360 days after TCRalphabeta/CD19-depleted stem cell transplant. The receptor set was obtained from a male patient between 10 and 17 years old who had a stem cell transplant for acute lymphoblastic leukemia, so the T cells may come from the graft donor.

This clonotype showed up many times. The chain carries TRBV12-3 or TRBV12-4 and TRBJ1-4, with TRBD1 as a possible D gene (5 bases). V lost 6 bases and J 12 bases, leaving 20 bases between the germline ends. This CDR3 is built from 14 residues. Here the CDR3 reads CASRPGTGMGELFF. CDR3 DNA sequence: TGTGCCAGCAGGCCGGGGACGGGGATGGGTGAACTGTTTTTT.

This chain joins TRBV12-3 or TRBV12-4 and TRBJ2-1; the match to TRBD2 covers 8 bases. Unmatched junction bases numbered 10, after V lost 4 bases and J lost 8 bases. The CDR3 is 15 amino acids. For the CDR3, the DNA is TGTGCCAGCAGTTACCCGGGACTAGAGTTCGATGAGCAGTTCTTC. This gives the protein CASSYPGLEFDEQFF.

The chain employs TRBV27 and TRBJ2-7; D is unresolved. The CDR3 runs 16 residues. V lost 3 bases and J lost 2, with 17 bases in between. Germline CDR1 and CDR2: MNHEY and SMNVEV (reference sequence). The CDR3 DNA reads as TGTGCCAGCAGTTTGTTGGGTGCTGGGGTGCCCTACGAGCAGTACTTC. It yields the protein CASSLLGAGVPYEQYF.

This clonotype was found a few times. This chain joins TRBV5-1 and TRBJ2-2; possibly TRBD2 for D (7 bases). CDR1 SGHRS and CDR2 YFSETQ come from the germline V gene. This CDR3 has 18 amino acids. The V end lost 4 bases, the J end lost 2 bases, and 21 bases lay between the germline ends. CDR3: CASSLPGLAGANTGELFF. The CDR3 coding sequence is TGCGCCAGCAGCCTGCCCGGGTTGGCGGGGGCCAACACCGGGGAGCTGTTTTTT.

CDR3 in amino acids: CASSIRTSGMGAYNEQFF. DNA of the CDR3: TGTGCCAGCAGCATTCGGACTAGCGGGATGGGCGCCTACAATGAGCAGTTCTTC. The rearrangement links TRBV11-1 to TRBJ2-1, with 12 bases aligning to TRBD2. The CDR3 has 18 amino acids. The germline gives CDR1 SGHAT, CDR2 FQDESV (reference sequence). V lost 5 bases to trimming and J lost 2 bases; unmatched junction nucleotides: 10.

In its sample, this clonotype was seen many times. The rearrangement links TRBV28 to TRBJ2-7, with no clear D. This CDR3 has 15 amino acids. Germline V gene data show CDR1 as MDHEN and CDR2 as SYDVKM. Between the trimmed V and J ends, which lost 2 bases and 1 base, there was a span of 12 bases. The CDR3 sequence: CASSLGLGGSYEQYF. For the CDR3, the DNA is TGTGCCAGCAGTTTAGGGTTAGGTGGGTCCTACGAGCAGTACTTC.

This rearrangement joins TRBV7-9 to TRBJ1-2, with D possibly TRBD1 on 6 matching bases. The CDR3 extends over 17 amino acids. From germline, CDR1 is SEHNR and CDR2 FQNEAQ (reference sequence). Trimming left V 1 base short and J 4 bases short, with 19 bases between. The CDR3 coding sequence is TGTGCCAGCAGCTTAGAGGGACACCCGCACTCAGCCTATGGCTACACCTTC. It is translated as CASSLEGHPHSAYGYTF.

This clonotype came up many times. CDR3 sequence (DNA): TGCAGTGCTAGATTCCAAGTCAGCTATAATTCACCCCTCCACTTT. Translation gives CSARFQVSYNSPLHF. V usage is TRBV20-1 and J usage is TRBJ1-6, with unresolved D. The V gene lost 2 bases and the J gene lost 3 bases, with 11 bases spanning the gap. CDR1 is DFQATT and CDR2 is SNEGSKA in the germline V gene (reference sequence). This CDR3 is 15 amino acids long.

The chain has TRBV24-1 and TRBJ2-1; 9 nucleotides line up with TRBD2. CDR1 is KGHDR, CDR2 SFDVKD, per germline. This CDR3 region has 16 residues. The CDR3 spells CGASDRLAGGPNEQFF. The CDR3 DNA sequence: TGTGGGGCCAGTGATCGTTTGGCGGGAGGGCCCAATGAGCAGTTCTTC.

This chain joins TRBV7-9 and TRBJ2-7; D is perhaps TRBD2 (5 bases). The length of the CDR3 is 15 residues. Trimming pared 0 bases from V and 0 bases from J, leaving 9 bases between. The V gene's germline CDR1 is SEHNR and CDR2 FQNEAQ (reference sequence). The CDR3 region is CASSLAGATSYEQYF. CDR3 nucleotides: TGTGCCAGCAGCTTAGCGGGAGCAACCTCCTACGAGCAGTACTTC.

This clonotype was seen a handful of times. The J gene is TRBJ1-6, the V gene TRBV28; tentative D call: TRBD1 (5 bases). The CDR3 sequence is 16 residues long. V was shortened by 2 bases and J by 7 bases, with 15 bases between the two germline ends. Per germline, CDR1 MDHEN and CDR2 SYDVKM. Here the CDR3 reads CASSLGAGTANSPLHF. The CDR3 DNA follows: TGTGCCAGCAGTTTAGGGGCCGGGACCGCGAATTCACCCCTCCACTTT. The variable domain in full, completed from reference TRBV28 and TRBJ1-6, reads DVKVTQSSRYLVKRTGEKVFLECVQDMDHENMFWYRQDPGLGLRLIYFSYDVKMKEKGDIPEGYSVSREKKERFSLILESASTNQTSMYLCASSLGAGTANSPLHFGNGTRLTVT.

The V gene is TRBV5-1, the J gene TRBJ1-5; D not resolved. Trimming took off 0 bases at V and 0 bases at J, with 7 bases between the two ends. The germline V gene encodes CDR1 SGHRS and CDR2 YFSETQ. This CDR3 has 15 amino acids. DNA of the CDR3: TGCGCCAGCAGCTTGGGACCTAATAGCAATCAGCCCCAGCATTTT. This sequence encodes CASSLGPNSNQPQHF.

This clonotype has more than one count but fewer than ten. Compared with germline, one end of the junction differs, possibly owing to a read error. CDR3 residues: CASSLAGLAGGEQFF. CDR3 sequence (DNA): TGTGCCAGCAGCCTAGCGGGACTAGCGGGAGGTGAGCAGTTCTTC. V and J are TRBV7-2 and TRBJ2-1, with 15 bases lining up with TRBD2. Germline-derived CDR1 and CDR2 are SGHTA and FQGNSA. The CDR3 consists of 15 residues.

This clonotype was counted ten times or more. The germline gene is not matched at one end of the junction; a read error may be the cause. The rearrangement uses TRBV10-2 and TRBJ2-7; 8 bases agree with TRBD2. In germline, CDR1 is WSHSY, CDR2 SAAADI. The length of the CDR3 is 14 residues. This CDR3 reads CASRESTSVYEQYF. In DNA form, the CDR3 reads TGCGCCAGCAGAGAGTCGACTAGCGTTTACGAGCAGTACTTC.

This clonotype was seen at least ten times. This CDR3 reads CASSLVLVDEQFF. CDR3 sequence (DNA): TGCGCCAGCAGCTTGGTCCTAGTGGATGAGCAGTTCTTC. The chain has TRBV5-1 and TRBJ2-1; D call uncertain. Germline CDR1 SGHRS, CDR2 YFSETQ. Trimming cost V 0 bases and J 8 bases, with 9 bases left between them. This CDR3 region has 13 residues.